A selection of T cell receptor beta chains follows, all from one sample in a study of T cells in Graves' hyperthyroidism and ophthalmopathy. TCRdb ran MiXCR on the multiplex PCR reads and lists one entry per CDR3 protein. The data show 650,000 to 850,000 distinct CDR3 sequences, under 20% seen once. The sample consisted of blood. Receptors originate from a woman between 50 and 59 years old with Graves' hyperthyroidism that later progressed to Graves' ophthalmopathy. CDR3s leave out the opening cysteine and the closing phenylalanine or tryptophan. The order of the fields is J gene, V gene, CDR3 protein.

J gene: TRBJ2-3; V gene: TRBV12-3/TRBV12-4; CDR3 protein: ASSLATTDTQY
J gene: TRBJ2-7; V gene: TRBV6-2/TRBV6-3; CDR3 protein: ASSYSAAAAYEQY
J gene: TRBJ1-2; V gene: TRBV20-1; CDR3 protein: SARKRTDGYT
J gene: TRBJ1-1; V gene: TRBV5-4; CDR3 protein: ASSPQVGEAAEAF
J gene: TRBJ1-6; V gene: TRBV30; CDR3 protein: AWSPQGDSPLH
J gene: TRBJ1-6; V gene: TRBV6-5; CDR3 protein: ASSYGPANSPLH
J gene: TRBJ1-1; V gene: TRBV27; CDR3 protein: ASSLGAELEAF
J gene: TRBJ2-5; V gene: TRBV3-1; CDR3 protein: ASSKMTGFQETQY
J gene: TRBJ2-5; V gene: TRBV12-3/TRBV12-4; CDR3 protein: ASRGTPYQETQY
J gene: TRBJ1-2; V gene: TRBV29-1; CDR3 protein: SVDRDGFYGYT
J gene: TRBJ1-3; V gene: TRBV2; CDR3 protein: ASSYGALSGNTIY
J gene: TRBJ1-1; V gene: TRBV4-1; CDR3 protein: ASSQEATNTEAF
J gene: TRBJ1-4; V gene: TRBV15; CDR3 protein: ATSRDLGITNEKLF
J gene: TRBJ2-2; V gene: TRBV7-6; CDR3 protein: ASSLVAAGELF
J gene: TRBJ2-7; V gene: TRBV19; CDR3 protein: ASSIFGGLYEQY
J gene: TRBJ1-5; V gene: TRBV7-2; CDR3 protein: ASSLGRQHNQPQH
J gene: TRBJ1-2; V gene: TRBV12-3/TRBV12-4; CDR3 protein: ASSSNGPYT
J gene: TRBJ2-5; V gene: TRBV19; CDR3 protein: ASSSGTGGDETQY